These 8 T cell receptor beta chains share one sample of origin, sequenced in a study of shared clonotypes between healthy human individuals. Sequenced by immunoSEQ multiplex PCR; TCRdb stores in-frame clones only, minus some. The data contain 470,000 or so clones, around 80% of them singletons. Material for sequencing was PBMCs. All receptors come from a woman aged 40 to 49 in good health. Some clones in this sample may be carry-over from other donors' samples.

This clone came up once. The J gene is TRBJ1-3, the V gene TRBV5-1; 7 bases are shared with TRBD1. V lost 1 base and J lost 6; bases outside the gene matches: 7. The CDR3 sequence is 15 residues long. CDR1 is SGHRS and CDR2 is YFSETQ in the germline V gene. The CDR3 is CASSLIGTVENTIYF. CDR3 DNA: TGCGCCAGCAGCTTGATCGGGACAGTGGAAAACACCATATATTTT.

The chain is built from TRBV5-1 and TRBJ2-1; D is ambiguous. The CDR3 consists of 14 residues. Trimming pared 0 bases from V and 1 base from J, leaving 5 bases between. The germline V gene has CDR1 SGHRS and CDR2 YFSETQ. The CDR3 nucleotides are TGCGCCAGCAGCTTGGGGCTTTCCTACAATGAGCAGTTCTTC. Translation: CASSLGLSYNEQFF.

CDR3 region: CASSMNTEAFF. CDR3 DNA: TGTGCCAGTAGTATGAACACTGAAGCTTTCTTT. V gene TRBV19 combines with J gene TRBJ1-1; D gene uncertain. V lost 3 bases to trimming and J lost 1 base, with 0 bases between them. This CDR3 spans 11 amino acids. Germline CDR1 reads LNHDA; CDR2 reads SQIVND (reference sequence).

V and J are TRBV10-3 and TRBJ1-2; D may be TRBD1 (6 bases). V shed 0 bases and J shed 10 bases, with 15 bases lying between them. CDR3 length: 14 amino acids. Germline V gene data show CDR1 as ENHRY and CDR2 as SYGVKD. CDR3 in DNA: TGTGCCATCAGTGAGTCAGTGGACAGAGCTTTCTACACCTTC. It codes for CAISESVDRAFYTF.

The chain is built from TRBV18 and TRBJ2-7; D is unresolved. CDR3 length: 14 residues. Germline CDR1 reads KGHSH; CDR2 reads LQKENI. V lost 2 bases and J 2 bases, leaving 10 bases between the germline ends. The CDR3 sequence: CASSPVRETYEQYF. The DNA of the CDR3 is TGTGCCAGCTCACCAGTTAGGGAAACCTACGAGCAGTACTTC.

The CDR3 sequence: CASSRIRTSTDTQYF. Written as DNA, the CDR3 is TGTGCCAGCAGCCGTATCCGTACTAGCACAGATACGCAGTATTTT. The rearrangement uses TRBV5-6 and TRBJ2-3; D is unclear. V was pared by 4 bases and J by 0 bases, with 12 bases between. The CDR3 length is 15 residues. CDR1 is SGHDT, CDR2 YYEEEE, per germline.

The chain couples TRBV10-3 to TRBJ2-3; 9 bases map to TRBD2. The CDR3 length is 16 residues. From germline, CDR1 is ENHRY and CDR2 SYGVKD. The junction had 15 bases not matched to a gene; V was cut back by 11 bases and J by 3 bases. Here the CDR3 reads CALSTRGRAGTDTQYF. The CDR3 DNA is TGTGCCCTCTCGACTCGCGGGAGGGCCGGGACAGATACGCAGTATTTT.

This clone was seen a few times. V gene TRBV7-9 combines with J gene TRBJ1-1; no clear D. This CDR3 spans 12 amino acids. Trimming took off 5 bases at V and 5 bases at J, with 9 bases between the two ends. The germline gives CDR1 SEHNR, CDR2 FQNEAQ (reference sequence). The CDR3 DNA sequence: TGTGCCAGCAGCGCGCAGTGGACTGAAGCTTTCTTT. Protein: CASSAQWTEAFF.